The clone carrying this TCR beta chain was detected only once. Antigen specificity is unknown. Patients had blood sampled at baseline and again on cycle 4 day 1 and cycle 7 day 1. This specimen belongs to a study of OX40 agonist ivuxolimab in advanced cancers. Overall study context: At doses from 0.01 to 10 mg/kg, patients were given intravenous ivuxolimab every 2 weeks. Regarding the study as a whole: More expanded clones were seen, on average, in CD8+ T cells than in CD4+.

The V and J ends lost 8 bases and 2 bases respectively, with 10 bases between them. The CDR3 spans 13 residues. Germline V gene lookup returns CDR1 MNHNY and CDR2 SVGAGI (reference sequence). Measured with immunoSEQ multiplex PCR; TCRdb has only the in-frame clones, and not every one. The table has more than 75,000 clones, 70% to 85% seen once; the top ten hold 5.8%. The V call is TRBV6-6, the J call TRBJ1-3; TRBD1 is a possible D gene (6 bases). The sequence was collected from an adult with an advanced solid tumor such as melanoma, head and neck, liver or kidney cancer. The input for sequencing was CD4+ or CD8+ T cells sorted from blood, taken in a trial of the OX40 agonist ivuxolimab. As DNA, the CDR3 is TGTGCCAGCCGGGAGGGGGCTGGAAACACCATATATTTT. It encodes CASREGAGNTIYF.